One TCR beta chain is described in this entry. What this receptor recognizes is not known. Per-nucleotide qualities are absent, and no much larger clonotype sits a single base away. The sample has other DNA sequences that encode this CDR3 too. Genomic DNA was extracted from sorted cells with the Quick-DNA Microprep Kit. Amplification of TCRbeta DNA was done with the immunoSEQ hsTCRbeta kit, following the protocol from the manufacturer. An Illumina MiSeq instrument was used to sequence the TCRbeta libraries. The authors processed their data as follows. After out-of-frame sequences were removed, millions of distinct TCRbeta sequences remained, averaging about 66,813 per individual. Each individual was scored using the number of 150 to 200 previously reported CMV-associated TCRbeta sequences that the individual carried and the total number of productive distinct TCRbeta sequences. A beta-binomial model was reimplemented in Python, and scikit-learn random forests with default parameters were trained on data from the US cohort. Classifier performance on the Belgian cohort was reported as the median AUC with percentile confidence intervals calculated over 10,000 bootstrap iterations. The table comes from immuneACCESS by way of TCRdb, which keeps in-frame sequences with V and J called. Part of the clones is missing from these tables; in studies checked, under half for an unresolved V gene and the rest for unknown reasons. For V, J and clone size, that table is used; D and trimming come from the DNA. Here the sample has 55,000 to 65,000 clones; roughly 81% occur a single time. 0.8% to 1.2% of the sample belongs to the ten largest clones.

This sample stems from a study of memory CD4+ T cells and cytomegalovirus serostatus (dated by TCRdb to about 2019). For the study in its entirety: The cohort included around 33 healthy adults from Belgium, of whom 9 were CMV seropositive and approximately 24 were CMV seronegative. To replicate a published TCR-based CMV serostatus classifier, the study sequenced CD4+ memory TCRbeta repertoires from a Belgian cohort whose cytomegalovirus serostatus was known.

Results the study describes overall, beyond this receptor: Of under 200 previously reported CMV-associated TCRbeta sequences, some 67 appeared in the CD4+ memory repertoires, each in one to five individuals. Only CD4+CD45RO+ memory cells were sequenced, in contrast to the original study, which included naive and memory CD4+ and CD8+ populations. The results were interpreted as suggesting that the CMV-associated TCR signature is largely present in the CD4+ memory repertoire. On the Belgian cohort, the classifier built on the original framework reached a median bootstrapped AUC of roughly 0.96, with a 95% CI of 0.76-1.00. CMV serostatus prediction reached a median bootstrapped AUC of about 0.95 with the original framework and 0.75 to 0.92 with a US-trained random forest.

Single viable CD3+CD4+CD8-CD45RO+ cells were sorted as memory CD4+ T cells on a FACSAria II. CMV serostatus was assessed using a Roche Elecsys assay, by which serum IgG against CMV pp150, pp28, p38 and p52 was detected. After thawing, total CD4+ T cells were enriched by positive selection with CD4 magnetic microbeads. Samples originated from another study that specifically interrogated the CD4+ T cell memory repertoire. Following standard operating procedures, peripheral blood mononuclear cells were isolated and cryopreserved, while serum was kept at -80 degrees C. CD3-PerCP (BW264/56), CD4-APC (RPA-T4), CD45RO-PE (UCHT1) and CD8-Pacific Orange (3B5) antibodies were used for staining, and non-viable cells were excluded with Sytox blue. Per the germline V gene, SGDLS is the CDR1 and YYNGEE is the CDR2. The V and J ends are trimmed by 0 bases and 2 bases, leaving 9 bases between them. The CDR3 contains 15 residues, cysteine and phenylalanine counted. CDR3 DNA is the only sequence kept; it has 45 bases, read in frame from the first base.

The chain is encoded by TRBV9 joined to TRBJ2-1, with an unclear D gene assignment. Sequencing used memory CD4+ T cells from blood. This TCR came from an adult in good health and CMV-seronegative. The nucleotide sequence reads as follows: TGTGCCAGCAGCGTAGGGGGTAGCACCTACAATGAGCAGTTCTTC. It codes for CASSVGGSTYNEQFF.